The 4 T cell receptor beta chains reported below all come from one sample, sequenced in a study of early T cells in non-severe SARS-CoV-2 infection. TCRdb itself ran the 5' RACE reads through MiXCR, one entry per CDR3 protein. The data show around 67,000 distinct CDR3 sequences, roughly 10% seen once. The sample in question was whole blood, obtained at baseline. These receptors all come from an adult who was a healthcare worker with PCR-confirmed SARS-CoV-2 infection or an uninfected control (not recorded which).

The chain uses TRBV20-1 and TRBJ2-1, with D possibly matching TRBD2 (5 bases). The V and J ends lost 3 bases and 0 bases respectively, with 12 bases between them. The CDR3 extends over 15 amino acids. Looked up from germline, CDR1 is DFQATT and CDR2 is SNEGSKA (reference sequence). The CDR3 bases are TGCAGTGCTAGCCGAACTAGGAGCTCCTACAATGAGCAGTTCTTC. This codes for CSASRTRSSYNEQFF.

The chain couples TRBV12-3 or TRBV12-4 to TRBJ2-3; no clear D gene. Trimming removed 6 bases at V and 2 bases at J, with 15 bases between. The CDR3 runs 15 residues. The CDR3, as DNA: TGTGCCAGCAGCCCGATGGGCAGAGCCACAGATACGCAGTATTTT. Residues: CASSPMGRATDTQYF.

This clonotype was recorded many times. The chain employs TRBV27 and TRBJ2-1; no clear D. This CDR3 is built from 14 residues. Germline loops: CDR1 MNHEY, CDR2 SMNVEV (reference sequence). V was pared by 3 bases and J by 0 bases, with 6 bases between. CDR3 DNA sequence: TGTGCCAGCAGTTTTGCAAGCTCCTACAATGAGCAGTTCTTC. Protein: CASSFASSYNEQFF.

This clonotype showed up many times. This chain joins TRBV19 and TRBJ2-7; maybe TRBD2 (5 bases). The CDR3 contains 16 residues. Between the trimmed V and J ends, which lost 4 bases and 0 bases, there was a span of 16 bases. CDR1 and CDR2 from the germline V gene are LNHDA and SQIVND (reference sequence). CDR3 DNA: TGTGCCAGTAGTAACGGCGGAAGGGAGATCTCCTACGAGCAGTACTTC. Its translation is CASSNGGREISYEQYF.